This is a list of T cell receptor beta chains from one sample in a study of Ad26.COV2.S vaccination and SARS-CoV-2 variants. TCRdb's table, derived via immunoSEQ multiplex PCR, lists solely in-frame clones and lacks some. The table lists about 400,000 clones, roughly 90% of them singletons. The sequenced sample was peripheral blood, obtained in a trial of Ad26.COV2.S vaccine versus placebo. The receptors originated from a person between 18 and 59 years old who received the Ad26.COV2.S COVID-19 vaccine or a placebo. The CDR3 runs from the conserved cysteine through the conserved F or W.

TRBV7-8	CASSSRGGQISTYEQYF
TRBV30	CAWQGSYNSPLHF
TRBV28	CASSSPGSTDTQYF
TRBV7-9	CASSLKDTGTSGFDTQYF
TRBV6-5	CASSPGQGTGYTF
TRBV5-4	CASSLRTANTGELFF
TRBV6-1	CASSEGGTSPGKLFF
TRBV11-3	CASSLRLSGNTIYF
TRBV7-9	CASSPTRGLSTDTQYF
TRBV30	CAWRLAGLSDTQYF
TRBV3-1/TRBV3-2	CASSPSLQETQYF